This entry describes one T cell receptor beta chain. Its target is unknown. These data belong to a study of OX40 agonist ivuxolimab in advanced cancers. About the research overall: Having had anti-PD-1, anti-PD-L1 or anti-CTLA-4 therapy before was allowed, and roughly 39% had some. One patient with hepatocellular carcinoma and two with cutaneous melanoma, three in all, had partial responses. General study results and limits: Some of the nonresponding patients also showed low levels of normalized T-cell clonal expansion.

TCRdb's table, derived via immunoSEQ multiplex PCR, lists solely in-frame clones and lacks some. Of about 61,000 clones listed, approximately 90% are singletons. Germline loops: CDR1 SGHTA, CDR2 FQGNSA. This CDR3 is 17 amino acids long. The germline V and J ends were trimmed by 3 bases and 2 bases, with 17 bases remaining between them. The sample in question was CD4+ or CD8+ T cells sorted from blood, obtained in a trial of the OX40 agonist ivuxolimab. This TCR derives from an adult with an advanced solid tumor such as melanoma, head and neck, liver or kidney cancer. The J gene is TRBJ1-3, the V gene TRBV7-2; D is perhaps TRBD1 (6 bases). The CDR3 region has the DNA TGTGCCAGCAGCTTCGCCGGGGGCAGTATGCCTGGAAACACCATATATTTT. Its translation is CASSFAGGSMPGNTIYF.